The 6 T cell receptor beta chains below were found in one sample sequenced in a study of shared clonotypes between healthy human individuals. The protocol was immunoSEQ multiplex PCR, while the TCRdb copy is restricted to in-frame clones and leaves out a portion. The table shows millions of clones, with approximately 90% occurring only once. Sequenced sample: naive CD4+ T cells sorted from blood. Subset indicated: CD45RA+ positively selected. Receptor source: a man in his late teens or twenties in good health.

The chain's CDR3 is CASSRGPYNSPLHF. The CDR3 region has the DNA TGTGCCAGCAGCCGAGGGCCCTATAATTCACCCCTCCACTTT. V and J are TRBV6-5 and TRBJ1-6; D uncertain. The CDR3 length is 14 residues. V was shortened by 6 bases and J by 2 bases, with 8 bases between the two germline ends. Germline loops: CDR1 MNHEY, CDR2 SVGAGI.

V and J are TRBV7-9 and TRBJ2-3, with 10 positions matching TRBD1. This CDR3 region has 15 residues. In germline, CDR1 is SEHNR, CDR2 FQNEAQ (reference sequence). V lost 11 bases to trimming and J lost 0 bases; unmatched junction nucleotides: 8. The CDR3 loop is CALRTGGWSTDTQYF. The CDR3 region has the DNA TGTGCCCTCCGGACAGGGGGATGGAGCACAGATACGCAGTATTTT.

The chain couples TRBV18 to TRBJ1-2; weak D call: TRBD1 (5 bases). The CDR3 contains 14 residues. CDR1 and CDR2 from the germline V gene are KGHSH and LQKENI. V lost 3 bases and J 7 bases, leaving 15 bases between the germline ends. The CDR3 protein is CASSPAGIRSGYTF. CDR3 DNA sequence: TGTGCCAGCTCACCGGCAGGGATTAGGAGTGGCTACACCTTC. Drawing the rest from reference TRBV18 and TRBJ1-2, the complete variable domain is NAGVMQNPRHLVRRRGQEARLRCSPMKGHSHVYWYRQLPEEGLKFMVYLQKENIIDESGMPKERFSAEFPKEGPSILRIQQVVRGDSAAYFCASSPAGIRSGYTFGSGTRLTVV.

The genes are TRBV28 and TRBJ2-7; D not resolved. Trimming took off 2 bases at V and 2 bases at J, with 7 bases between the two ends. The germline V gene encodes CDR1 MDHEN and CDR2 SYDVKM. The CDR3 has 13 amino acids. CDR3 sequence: CASSLVTTYEQYF. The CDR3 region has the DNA TGTGCCAGCAGTTTAGTTACCACCTACGAGCAGTACTTC.

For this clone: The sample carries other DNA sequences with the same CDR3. CDR3 sequence: CASIGRNTGELFF. The CDR3 DNA sequence: TGTGCCAGCATCGGAAGAAACACCGGGGAGCTGTTTTTT. V usage is TRBV28 and J usage is TRBJ2-2; D gene uncertain. Germline assignment: CDR1 MDHEN and CDR2 SYDVKM. This CDR3 region has 13 residues. V dropped 7 bases and J dropped 2 bases, with 8 bases sitting between them.

CDR3 amino acids: CASSPQVGVVASNGYTF. The CDR3, as DNA: TGTGCCAGCAGCCCCCAGGTGGGGGTTGTTGCCAGTAATGGCTACACCTTC. V and J are TRBV9 and TRBJ1-2; tentative D call: TRBD1 (5 bases). V lost 4 bases and J lost 6, with 25 bases in between. The CDR3 loop spans 17 amino acids. Germline V gives CDR1 SGDLS, CDR2 YYNGEE. Based on the CDR3 plus reference TRBV9 and TRBJ1-2, the full variable domain is DSGVTQTPKHLITATGQRVTLRCSPRSGDLSVYWYQQSLDQGLQFLIQYYNGEERAKGNILERFSAQQFPDLHSELNLSSLELGDSALYFCASSPQVGVVASNGYTFGSGTRLTVV.